This TCR beta chain was recovered during a study of blood T cell repertoires in COVID-19. The repertoire was sequenced with immunoSEQ multiplex PCR; TCRdb's copy has only in-frame clones and lacks some. The sample has 200,000 to 300,000 clones, around 84% seen once. Per germline, CDR1 MNHEY and CDR2 SVGAGI. With V trimmed by 6 bases and J by 4 bases, 7 bases remained unmatched. There are 15 residues in the CDR3. Sequencing used peripheral blood. This clonotype was obtained from a man in his fifties or sixties with acute or convalescent COVID-19. This sequence joins TRBV6-5 and TRBJ2-1; TRBD1 matches 9 bases. The DNA of the CDR3 is TGTGCCAGCAGGGACTCGACAGGGGGGTACAATGAGCAGTTCTTC. It yields the protein CASRDSTGGYNEQFF.